Each of the 10 T cell receptor beta chains below was sequenced from the same sample in a study of human T cells and chemical hapten exposure. MiXCR, applied by TCRdb to the RACE reads, yields one record per CDR3 protein. This table holds 100,000 to 120,000 distinct CDR3 sequences, under 35% found once. Time point described: patch test 3, about 24 weeks after DPC sensitization. The sample's treatment: therapeutic diphenylcyclopropenone sensitization with weekly scalp DPC. The starting material was whole blood, obtained in connection with sensitization to the hapten diphenylcyclopropenone (DPC). These receptors were collected from a man in his forties or fifties with alopecia areata. Some clones in this sample may be carry-over from other donors' samples.

This rearrangement joins TRBV20-1 to TRBJ2-7; D is possibly TRBD1 (5 bases). This CDR3 region has 12 residues. Trimming pared 3 bases from V and 7 bases from J, leaving 13 bases between. From germline, CDR1 is DFQATT and CDR2 SNEGSKA (reference sequence). The CDR3 DNA follows: TGCAGTGCTAGCCCCAGGGCGGCGGAGCAGTACTTC. This codes for CSASPRAAEQYF.

V and J are TRBV7-9 and TRBJ1-1; the D is unclear. Germline assignment: CDR1 SEHNR and CDR2 FQNEAQ (reference sequence). This CDR3 has 12 residues. V was pared by 1 base and J by 7 bases, with 7 bases between. CDR3 nucleotides: TGTGCCAGCAGCTTAGAGGTGAATGAAGCTTTCTTT. Translated: CASSLEVNEAFF.

The chain is built from TRBV5-6 and TRBJ2-2, with 7 positions matching TRBD1. Germline V lookup: CDR1 SGHDT, CDR2 YYEEEE. The CDR3 has 14 residues. Losses at the gene ends were 4 bases for V and 1 base for J; bases not matched to a gene: 1. The CDR3 loop reads CASSRQGNTGELFF. In DNA, the CDR3 is TGTGCCAGCAGCCGACAGGGGAACACCGGGGAGCTGTTTTTT.

The chain joins TRBV28 to TRBJ1-2, with D hard to call. The germline V gene has CDR1 MDHEN and CDR2 SYDVKM. The V end was cut by 2 bases, the J end by 7 bases, with 17 bases between. This CDR3 is 15 amino acids long. Written as DNA, the CDR3 is TGTGCCAGCAGTTTAGATAGGCCAGCTTCACGTGGCTACACCTTC. Protein sequence: CASSLDRPASRGYTF.

The genes are TRBV7-6 and TRBJ2-3; D assignment may be TRBD1 or TRBD2 (6 bases each). The CDR3 length is 17 residues. The germline CDR1 and CDR2 sequences are SGHVS and FNYEAQ. V gave up 2 bases and J gave up 4 bases, with 19 bases separating them. For the CDR3, the DNA is TGTGCCAGCAGCTTAAGGAGGGCCCCTCCAGGGGCAGATACGCAGTATTTT. As protein: CASSLRRAPPGADTQYF. Complete variable domain (other parts from reference TRBV7-6 and TRBJ2-3): GAGVSQSPRYKVTKRGQDVALRCDPISGHVSLYWYRQALGQGPEFLTYFNYEAQQDKSGLPNDRFSAERPEGSISTLTIQRTEQRDSAMYRCASSLRRAPPGADTQYFGPGTRLTVL.

The chain carries TRBV7-9 and TRBJ2-7; D is unclear. This CDR3 comprises 13 residues. Germline V lookup: CDR1 SEHNR, CDR2 FQNEAQ (reference sequence). With 5 bases removed from V and 0 bases from J, the gap between germline ends came to 8 bases. CDR3 residues: CASSLDISYEQYV. CDR3 DNA: TGTGCCAGCAGCCTAGACATCTCCTACGAGCAGTACGTC.

Here the CDR3 reads CASSEGSTGENQPQHF. In nucleotides, the CDR3 is TGTGCCAGCAGTGAAGGATCGACAGGGGAGAATCAGCCCCAGCATTTT. The V call is TRBV6-1, the J call TRBJ1-5, with TRBD1 identical over 8 bases. Trimming at V came to 1 base and at J to 4 bases, leaving 6 bases not matched to a gene. This CDR3 is built from 16 residues. In germline, CDR1 is MNHNS, CDR2 SASEGT.

The chain combines TRBV2 with TRBJ2-3, with D unclear. Trimming took 0 bases from V and 9 from J, leaving 4 bases between them. The germline V gene has CDR1 SNHLY and CDR2 FYNNEI. CDR3 size: 11 residues. The CDR3 DNA reads TGTGCCAGCAGTGAAGCGGTGACGCAGTATTTT. Encoded protein: CASSEAVTQYF. Supplemented by reference TRBV2 and TRBJ2-3, the full variable domain reads EPEVTQTPSHQVTQMGQEVILRCVPISNHLYFYWYRQILGQKVEFLVSFYNNEISEKSEIFDDQFSVERPDGSNFTLKIRSTKLEDSAMYFCASSEAVTQYFGPGTRLTVL.

This clonotype turned up a few times. The gene calls are TRBV20-1 and TRBJ2-7; possible D gene TRBD2, 6 bases. This CDR3 has 14 amino acids. The germline V and J ends were trimmed by 6 bases and 2 bases, with 17 bases remaining between them. Germline V CDR1 and CDR2: DFQATT, SNEGSKA (reference sequence). The DNA of the CDR3 is TGCAGTGCACCCTTTGGAGGGAGAACCTACGAGCAGTACTTC. Protein sequence: CSAPFGGRTYEQYF.

This CDR3 reads CASTDPELGGVQPQHF. CDR3 coding DNA: TGTGCCAGCACGGACCCGGAACTGGGAGGAGTTCAGCCCCAGCATTTT. This chain uses TRBV6-2 or TRBV6-3 with TRBJ1-5; D unclear. The length of the CDR3 is 16 residues. The V end lost 7 bases, the J end lost 6 bases, and 22 bases lay between the germline ends. Per the germline V gene, CDR1 is MNHEY and CDR2 is SVGEGT.